Below are 2 T cell receptor beta chains sequenced from a single sample in a study of blood T cell repertoires in COVID-19 (dated by TCRdb to 2020 to 2022). The protocol used for the library was the immunoSEQ multiplex PCR assay. The source is immuneACCESS, and TCRdb retained only in-frame sequences with V and J called. Part of the clones is not carried over; for the studies checked, unresolved V genes explain less than half of this, and the remainder is unexplained. This sample holds about 70,000 clones; around 83% were observed only once. The ten largest clones capture almost 4% of the sample. Material for sequencing was peripheral blood. These TCRs come from a man between 65 and 85 years old with active COVID-19.

This chain uses TRBV7-3 with TRBJ2-5, with TRBD2 matching 7 bases. The CDR3 runs to 12 residues. CDR1 and CDR2 (germline): SGHTA, FQGTGA. J was trimmed by 1 base and V by 8 bases; bases with no gene match: 1. This CDR3 is CASRGGQETQYF. DNA for the CDR3: TGTGCCAGCCGCGGGGGCCAAGAGACCCAGTACTTC.

This chain links TRBV6-5 with TRBJ2-7, with 9 bases aligning to TRBD1. CDR1 is MNHEY and CDR2 is SVGAGI in the germline V gene. The CDR3 runs to 15 residues. J gave up 3 bases and V 4 bases, and 7 bases lay outside the gene matches. CDR3 amino acids: CASSSPGQGLYEQYF. In DNA form, the CDR3 reads TGTGCCAGCAGTTCCCCGGGACAGGGACTCTACGAGCAGTACTTC.